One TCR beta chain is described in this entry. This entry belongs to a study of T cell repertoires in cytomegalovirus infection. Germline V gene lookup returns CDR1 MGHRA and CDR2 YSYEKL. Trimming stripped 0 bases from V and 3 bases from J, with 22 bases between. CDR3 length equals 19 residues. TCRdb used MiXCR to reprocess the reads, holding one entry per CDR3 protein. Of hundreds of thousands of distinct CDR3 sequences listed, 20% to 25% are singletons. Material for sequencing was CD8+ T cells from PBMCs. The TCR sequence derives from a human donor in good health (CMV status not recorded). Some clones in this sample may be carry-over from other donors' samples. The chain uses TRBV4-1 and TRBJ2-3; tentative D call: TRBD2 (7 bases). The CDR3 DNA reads TGCGCCAGCAGCCAAGAATTTGATATGGGGGGGGCAAGGACAGATACGCAGTATTTT. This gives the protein CASSQEFDMGGARTDTQYF.